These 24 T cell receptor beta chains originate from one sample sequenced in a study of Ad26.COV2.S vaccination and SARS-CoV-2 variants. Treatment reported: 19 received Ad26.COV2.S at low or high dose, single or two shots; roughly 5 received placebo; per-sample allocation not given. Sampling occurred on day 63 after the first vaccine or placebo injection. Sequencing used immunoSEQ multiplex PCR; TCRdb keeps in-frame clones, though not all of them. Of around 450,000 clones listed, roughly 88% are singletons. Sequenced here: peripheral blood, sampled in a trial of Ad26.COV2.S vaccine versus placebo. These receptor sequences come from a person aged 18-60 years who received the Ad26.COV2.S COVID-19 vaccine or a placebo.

CDR3 amino acids: CASSCFASSRDTVYATNEKLFF. The CDR3 DNA sequence: TGTGCCAGCAGTTGCTTCGCCAGCTCCCGGGACACAGTTTATGCAACTAATGAAAAACTGTTTTTT. This chain joins TRBV6-9 and TRBJ1-4; D is perhaps TRBD1 (6 bases). V was trimmed by 4 bases and J by 0 bases, leaving 30 bases between them. The germline CDR1 and CDR2 sequences are MNHGY and SVAAGI. This CDR3 has 22 amino acids.

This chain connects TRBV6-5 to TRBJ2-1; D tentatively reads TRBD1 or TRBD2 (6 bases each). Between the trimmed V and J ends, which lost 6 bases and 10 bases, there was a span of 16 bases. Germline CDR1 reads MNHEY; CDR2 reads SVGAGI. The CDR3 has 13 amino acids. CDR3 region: CASSLGGSKEQFF. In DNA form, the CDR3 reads TGTGCCAGCAGCCTGGGGGGCTCTAAGGAGCAGTTCTTC.

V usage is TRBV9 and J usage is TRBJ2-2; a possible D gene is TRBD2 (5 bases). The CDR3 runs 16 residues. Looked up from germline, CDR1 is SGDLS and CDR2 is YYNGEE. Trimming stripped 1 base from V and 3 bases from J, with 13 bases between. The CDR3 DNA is TGTGCCAGCAGCGTACTAGCCCAACTCGACACCGGGGAGCTGTTTTTT. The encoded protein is CASSVLAQLDTGELFF. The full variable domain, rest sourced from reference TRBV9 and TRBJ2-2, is DSGVTQTPKHLITATGQRVTLRCSPRSGDLSVYWYQQSLDQGLQFLIQYYNGEERAKGNILERFSAQQFPDLHSELNLSSLELGDSALYFCASSVLAQLDTGELFFGEGSRLTVL.

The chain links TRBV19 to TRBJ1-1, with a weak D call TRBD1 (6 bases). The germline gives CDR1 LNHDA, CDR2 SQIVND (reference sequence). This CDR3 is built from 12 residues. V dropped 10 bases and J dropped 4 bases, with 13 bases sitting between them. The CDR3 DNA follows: TGTGCCATCGGGGGCGCGGGCACTGAAGCTTTCTTT. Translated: CAIGGAGTEAFF.

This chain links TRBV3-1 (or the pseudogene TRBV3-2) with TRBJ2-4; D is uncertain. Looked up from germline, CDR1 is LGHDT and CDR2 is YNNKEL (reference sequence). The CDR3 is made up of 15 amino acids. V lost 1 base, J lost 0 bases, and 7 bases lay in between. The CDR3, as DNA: TGTGCCAGCAGCCAAGTGCCGGGAGCCAAAAACATTCAGTACTTC. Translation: CASSQVPGAKNIQYF.

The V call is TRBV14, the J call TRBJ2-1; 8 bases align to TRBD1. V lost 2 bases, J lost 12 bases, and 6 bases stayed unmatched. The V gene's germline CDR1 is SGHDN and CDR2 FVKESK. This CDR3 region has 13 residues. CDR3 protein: CASSQPTGVWQFF. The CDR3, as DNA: TGTGCCAGCAGCCAACCGACAGGGGTATGGCAGTTCTTC.

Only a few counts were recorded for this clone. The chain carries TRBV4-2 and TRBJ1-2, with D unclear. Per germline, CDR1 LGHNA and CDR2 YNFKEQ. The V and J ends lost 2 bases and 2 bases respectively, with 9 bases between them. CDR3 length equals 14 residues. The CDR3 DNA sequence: TGTGCCAGCAGCCAACGGGAGAGCAACTATGGCTACACCTTC. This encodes CASSQRESNYGYTF.

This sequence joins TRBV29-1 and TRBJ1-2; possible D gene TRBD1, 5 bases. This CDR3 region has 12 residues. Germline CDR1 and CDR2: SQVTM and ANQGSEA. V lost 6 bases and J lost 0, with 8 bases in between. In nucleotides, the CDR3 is TGCAGCGTGGGGCAGGCTAACTATGGCTACACCTTC. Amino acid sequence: CSVGQANYGYTF.

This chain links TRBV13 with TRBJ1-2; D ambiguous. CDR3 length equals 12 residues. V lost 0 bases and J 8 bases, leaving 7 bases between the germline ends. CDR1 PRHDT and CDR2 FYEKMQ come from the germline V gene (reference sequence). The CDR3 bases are TGTGCCAGCAGCTTAGGGGAGGGCGGCTACACCTTC. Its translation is CASSLGEGGYTF.

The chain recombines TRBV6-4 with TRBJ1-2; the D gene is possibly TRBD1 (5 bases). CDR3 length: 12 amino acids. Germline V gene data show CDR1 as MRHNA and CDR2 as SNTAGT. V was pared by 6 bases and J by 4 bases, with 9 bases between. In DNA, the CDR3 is TGTGCCAGCAGGGCCGACAGCTATGGCTACACCTTC. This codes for CASRADSYGYTF.

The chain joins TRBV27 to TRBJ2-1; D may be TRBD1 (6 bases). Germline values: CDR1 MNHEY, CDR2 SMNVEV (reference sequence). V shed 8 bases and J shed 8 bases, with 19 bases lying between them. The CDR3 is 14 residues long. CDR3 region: CASSRFRTEDEQFF. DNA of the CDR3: TGTGCCAGCTCCAGATTTCGGACAGAGGATGAGCAGTTCTTC.

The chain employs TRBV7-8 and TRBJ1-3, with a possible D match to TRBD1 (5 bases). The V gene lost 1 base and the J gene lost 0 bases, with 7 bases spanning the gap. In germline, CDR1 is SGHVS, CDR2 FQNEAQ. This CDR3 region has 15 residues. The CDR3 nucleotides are TGTGCCAGCAGCTTAGGGGGCGACTCTGGAAACACCATATATTTT. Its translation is CASSLGGDSGNTIYF.

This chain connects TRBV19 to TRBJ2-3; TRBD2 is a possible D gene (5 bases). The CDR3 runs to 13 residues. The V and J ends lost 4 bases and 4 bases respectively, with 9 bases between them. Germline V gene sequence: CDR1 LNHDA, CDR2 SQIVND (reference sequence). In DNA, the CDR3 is TGTGCCAGTAGTAGGATGAGGGCAGATACGCAGTATTTT. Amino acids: CASSRMRADTQYF.

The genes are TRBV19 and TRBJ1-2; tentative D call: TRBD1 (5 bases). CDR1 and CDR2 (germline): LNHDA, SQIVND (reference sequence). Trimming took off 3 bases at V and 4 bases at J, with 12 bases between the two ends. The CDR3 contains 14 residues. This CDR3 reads CASSIGRRGYGYTF. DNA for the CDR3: TGTGCCAGTAGTATTGGGAGGAGGGGCTATGGCTACACCTTC.

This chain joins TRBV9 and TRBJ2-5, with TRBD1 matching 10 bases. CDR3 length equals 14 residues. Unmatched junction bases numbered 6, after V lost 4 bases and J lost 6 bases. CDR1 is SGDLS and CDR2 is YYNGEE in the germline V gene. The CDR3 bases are TGTGCCAGCAGCCCAGGACAGGGGGTAAAGACCCAGTACTTC. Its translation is CASSPGQGVKTQYF. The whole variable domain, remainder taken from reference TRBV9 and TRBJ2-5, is DSGVTQTPKHLITATGQRVTLRCSPRSGDLSVYWYQQSLDQGLQFLIQYYNGEERAKGNILERFSAQQFPDLHSELNLSSLELGDSALYFCASSPGQGVKTQYFGPGTRLLVL.

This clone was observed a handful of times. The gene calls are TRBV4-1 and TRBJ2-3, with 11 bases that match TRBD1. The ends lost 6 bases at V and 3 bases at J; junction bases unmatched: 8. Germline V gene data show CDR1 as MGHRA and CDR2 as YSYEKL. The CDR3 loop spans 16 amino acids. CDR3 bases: TGCGCCAGCAGGAGGGAAGGGACAGGGGGAACAGATACGCAGTATTTT. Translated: CASRREGTGGTDTQYF.

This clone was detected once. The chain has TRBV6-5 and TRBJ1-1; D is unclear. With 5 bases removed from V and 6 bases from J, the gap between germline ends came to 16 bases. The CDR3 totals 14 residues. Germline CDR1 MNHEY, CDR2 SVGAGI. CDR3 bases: TGTGCCAGCAGTACAGTAATAGGAATTCCTGAAGCTTTCTTT. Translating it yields CASSTVIGIPEAFF.

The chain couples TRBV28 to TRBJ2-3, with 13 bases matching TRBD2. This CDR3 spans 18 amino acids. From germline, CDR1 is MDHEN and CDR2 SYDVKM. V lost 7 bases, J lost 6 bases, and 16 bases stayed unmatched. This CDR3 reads CASKMTTRTSGGSDTQYF. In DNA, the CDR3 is TGTGCCAGCAAAATGACCACGCGGACTAGCGGGGGTTCCGATACGCAGTATTTT. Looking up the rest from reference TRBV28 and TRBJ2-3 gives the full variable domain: DVKVTQSSRYLVKRTGEKVFLECVQDMDHENMFWYRQDPGLGLRLIYFSYDVKMKEKGDIPEGYSVSREKKERFSLILESASTNQTSMYLCASKMTTRTSGGSDTQYFGPGTRLTVL.

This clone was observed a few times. DNA for the CDR3: TGTGCCAGCAGTTACGGAGAGAACACTGAAGCTTTCTTT. It specifies CASSYGENTEAFF. The chain couples TRBV6-2 or TRBV6-3 to TRBJ1-1, with D unclear. Germline assignment: CDR1 MNHEY and CDR2 SVGEGT. V was cut by 2 bases and J by 1 base, with 5 bases left in between. The CDR3 is made up of 13 amino acids.

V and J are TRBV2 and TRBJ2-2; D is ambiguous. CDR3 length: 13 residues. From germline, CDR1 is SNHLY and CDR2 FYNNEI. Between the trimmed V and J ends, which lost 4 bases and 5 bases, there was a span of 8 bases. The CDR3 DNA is TGTGCCAGCAGTGCACAGAGGACCGGGGAGCTGTTTTTT. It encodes CASSAQRTGELFF.

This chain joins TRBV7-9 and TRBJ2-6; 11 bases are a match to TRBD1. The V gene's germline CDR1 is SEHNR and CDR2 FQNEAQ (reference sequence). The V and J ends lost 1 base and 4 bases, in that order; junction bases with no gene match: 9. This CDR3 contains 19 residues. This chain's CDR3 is CASSLVKGQGVAGANVLTF. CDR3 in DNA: TGTGCCAGCAGCTTAGTTAAGGGACAGGGGGTAGCCGGGGCCAACGTCCTGACTTTC.

The CDR3 region has the DNA TGTGCCAGCAGCCAGTTAGACAGGGACGCTCTTGGCTACACCTTC. Translation: CASSQLDRDALGYTF. The chain carries TRBV3-1 (or the pseudogene TRBV3-2) and TRBJ1-2; 7 nucleotides match TRBD1. The V gene end was trimmed by 3 bases and the J gene end by 7 bases; junction bases not matched to a gene: 11. CDR3 size: 15 residues. Per germline, CDR1 LGHDT and CDR2 YNNKEL (reference sequence).

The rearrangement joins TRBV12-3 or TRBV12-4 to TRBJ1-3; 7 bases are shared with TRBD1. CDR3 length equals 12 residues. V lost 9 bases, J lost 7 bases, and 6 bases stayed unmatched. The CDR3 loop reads CASGQGGNTIYF. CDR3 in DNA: TGTGCCAGTGGGCAGGGGGGGAACACCATATATTTT.

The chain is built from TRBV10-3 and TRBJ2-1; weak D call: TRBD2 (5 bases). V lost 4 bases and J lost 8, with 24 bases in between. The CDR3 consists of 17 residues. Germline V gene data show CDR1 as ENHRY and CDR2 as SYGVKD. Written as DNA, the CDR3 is TGTGCCATCAGTGCCCAACAAACTAGTTTTGAGCTTCATGAGCAGTTCTTC. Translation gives CAISAQQTSFELHEQFF.